This T cell receptor (beta chain) is from a study of response to subunit inactivated influenza vaccine (dated by TCRdb to 2017 to 2018). Study-wide context: The study used deep quantitative T cell receptor repertoire profiling to track responses to a trivalent subunit inactivated influenza vaccine. The research as a whole found: It was suggested by the authors that each seasonal influenza vaccination may recruit only a limited number of new T cells.

The CDR3 has 15 amino acids, counting the end cysteine and phenylalanine. Only the CDR3 DNA is retained, 45 bases long and in frame from the first base. CDR1 and CDR2 (SGHRS, YFSETQ) derive from the germline V gene. V is reduced by 4 bases and J by 0 bases, leaving a spacing of 13 bases between them. As to this clonotype: This clone's antigen is unknown. No quality values exist for individual bases; no much larger clone is one base distant.

Libraries were constructed by RT-PCR. The sequencer was an Illumina HiSeq 2500. In-frame beta chains were kept once TCRdb had trimmed the public reads at Q25 with fastp and called clones with MiXCR. For every CDR3 protein sequence, its rows merge into one entry that carries the most common genes and DNA. This sample is represented by about half a million distinct CDR3 sequences; about 25% of them were singletons. The ten largest clones represent 1.9% of the sample. The rearranged segments are TRBV5-1 and TRBJ1-1; there is no confident call for the D gene. The input for sequencing was CD4+ T cells sorted from PBMCs, taken roughly 5 days after vaccination. The receptor was derived from a man in his fifties who received an inactivated influenza vaccine. Donor details come from another sample of the same person, matched by shared clones. CDR3 reads: CASSPEQRMNTEAFF. The sequenced DNA is TGCGCCAGCAGCCCGGAGCAGCGAATGAACACTGAAGCTTTCTTT.